The source of this T cell receptor beta chain is a study of OX40 agonist ivuxolimab in advanced cancers. About the study: As their treatment, patients were administered ivuxolimab, an agonistic anti-OX40 (CD134) antibody. The study gave patients intravenous ivuxolimab at 0.01 to 10 mg/kg every 2 weeks. Broader study findings: The study found among the lowest clonal expansion in partial responders at 0.1-3.0 mg/kg.

Germline CDR1 reads SGDLS; CDR2 reads YYNGEE. This CDR3 contains 15 residues. The J segment lost 6 bases and the V segment lost 4 bases, leaving 6 bases of the junction unmatched. Repertoires were generated with immunoSEQ multiplex PCR, while TCRdb's copy carries only in-frame clones and drops some. The profile shows over 85,000 clones, 70% to 90% of them singletons. For this clone: Its specificity is not known.

The clonotype was recovered from an adult with an advanced solid tumor such as melanoma, head and neck, liver or kidney cancer. The sample consisted of CD4+ or CD8+ T cells sorted from blood, taken in a trial of the OX40 agonist ivuxolimab. The V gene is TRBV9, the J gene TRBJ2-1; TRBD1 aligns across 11 bases. CDR3 DNA: TGTGCCAGCAGCCCCCGGGACAGGGGGGCCAATGAGCAGTTCTTC. It translates to CASSPRDRGANEQFF.